This passage covers 9 T cell receptor beta chains from one sample sequenced in a study of T cell repertoires in cytomegalovirus infection. TCRdb called the reads again in MiXCR, with one record for every CDR3 protein. Here the sample spans hundreds of thousands of distinct CDR3 sequences, around 31% being singletons. No cognate antigen is known for these TCRs. Here the sequenced sample was cultured PBMCs, taken from culture after CMV antigen stimulation. The origin of the receptors is a human donor in good health (CMV status not recorded). Some clones in this sample may be carry-over from other donors' samples.

The chain links TRBV20-1 to TRBJ2-7; no clear D. Germline V lookup: CDR1 DFQATT, CDR2 SNEGSKA (reference sequence). The CDR3 has 14 residues. The V and J ends lost 5 bases and 3 bases respectively, with 17 bases between them. CDR3: CSAAITAENYEQYF. CDR3 nucleotide sequence: TGCAGTGCTGCTATTACGGCAGAAAACTACGAGCAGTACTTC.

This clonotype was counted a few times. The V gene is TRBV7-2, the J gene TRBJ2-6; 11 bases line up with TRBD2. The V segment lost 3 bases and the J segment 0 bases; nucleotides outside the gene matches: 1. Germline assignment: CDR1 SGHTA and CDR2 FQGNSA. This CDR3 is built from 17 residues. The CDR3 DNA follows: TGTGCCAGCAGCTTGACTAGCGGGGTCTCTGGGGCCAACGTCCTGACTTTC. Its protein is CASSLTSGVSGANVLTF.

This chain connects TRBV11-2 to TRBJ2-3, with a possible D match to TRBD2 (7 bases). Per the germline V gene, CDR1 is SGHAT and CDR2 is FQNNGV. The ends were cut back, 5 bases at V and 4 bases at J, with 31 bases in the middle. There are 20 residues in the CDR3. This chain's CDR3 is CASSPGGSGTARGTADTQYF. The CDR3 DNA reads as TGTGCCAGCAGCCCCGGGGGGTCCGGGACTGCAAGGGGGACGGCAGATACGCAGTATTTT. Full variable domain (outside the CDR3, taken from reference TRBV11-2 and TRBJ2-3): EAGVAQSPRYKIIEKRQSVAFWCNPISGHATLYWYQQILGQGPKLLIQFQNNGVVDDSQLPKDRFSAERLKGVDSTLKIQPAKLEDSAVYLCASSPGGSGTARGTADTQYFGPGTRLTVL.

The J gene is TRBJ2-5, the V gene TRBV12-3 or TRBV12-4, with 8 bases that match TRBD2. The CDR3 runs to 16 residues. The junction had 14 bases not matched to a gene; V was cut back by 6 bases and J by 5 bases. The CDR3 sequence is CASSSSPGGWWETQYF. CDR3 bases: TGTGCCAGCAGCTCCTCGCCGGGGGGGTGGTGGGAGACCCAGTACTTC.

This clonotype was seen ten or more times. The V call is TRBV7-2, the J call TRBJ2-3, with a possible D match to TRBD2 (6 bases). CDR3 length equals 16 residues. The germline CDR1 and CDR2 sequences are SGHTA and FQGNSA. V lost 5 bases, J lost 2 bases, and 17 bases lay in between. The CDR3 loop is CASSTRGSGSTDTQYF. CDR3 DNA sequence: TGTGCCAGCAGCACGCGAGGTAGCGGCTCCACAGATACGCAGTATTTT.

This clonotype was recorded a few times. The CDR3 sequence is CASSFRTQLAKNIQYF. CDR3 nucleotide sequence: TGCGCCAGCAGCTTTAGGACCCAGCTAGCCAAAAACATTCAGTACTTC. V is TRBV5-1 and J is TRBJ2-4; unclear D gene. The germline CDR1 and CDR2 sequences are SGHRS and YFSETQ. Trimming removed 2 bases from V and 0 bases from J, with 12 bases in between. There are 16 residues in the CDR3.

In its sample, this clonotype was seen a few times. The chain combines TRBV6-5 with TRBJ1-5, with 7 positions matching TRBD1. J gave up 2 bases and V 6 bases, and 7 bases lay outside the gene matches. The V gene's germline CDR1 is MNHEY and CDR2 SVGAGI. The length of the CDR3 is 15 residues. In nucleotides, the CDR3 is TGTGCCAGCAGCGCCACAGGGGCGGGCAATCAGCCCCAGCATTTT. Its protein product is CASSATGAGNQPQHF.

This clonotype came up a few times. This chain connects TRBV7-2 to TRBJ2-3; TRBD2 aligns across 7 bases. The CDR3 contains 16 residues. V lost 3 bases and J lost 4; bases outside the gene matches: 10. Looked up from germline, CDR1 is SGHTA and CDR2 is FQGNSA. The CDR3 DNA follows: TGTGCCAGCAGCTTTCGGGTTGGGGGGGGACCAGATACGCAGTATTTT. This translates into CASSFRVGGGPDTQYF.

The rearrangement uses TRBV6-2 or TRBV6-3 and TRBJ1-2; D is unclear. V gave up 6 bases and J gave up 8 bases, with 25 bases separating them. Germline V lookup: CDR1 MNHEY, CDR2 SVGEGT. This CDR3 comprises 16 residues. The CDR3 nucleotides read TGTGCCAGCAGCCCCCGCGGGGAGTTCAAGTTTGAAGGCTACACCTTC. Translation gives CASSPRGEFKFEGYTF.